Detailed here is one T cell receptor beta chain. What it recognizes is unknown. From germline, CDR1 is GTSNPN and CDR2 SVGIG (reference sequence). V was pared by 0 bases and J by 5 bases, with 5 bases between. This CDR3 has 12 residues. The sample originates from a study of cytomegalovirus exposure and HLA in healthy donors. Study conclusions and caveats: Indistinguishable V segments, including TRBV6-2 and TRBV6-3, were excluded. Differences between HLA loci emerged in a later analysis of TCR association rates, with DRB1 most and HLA-C fewest. Most TCRs appeared rarely, but some public TCRs recurred in many donors.

A multiplex PCR was run with 60 Vbeta primers and 13 Jbeta primers. TCRdb's table, derived via immunoSEQ multiplex PCR, lists solely in-frame clones and lacks some. This table lists about 140,000 clones. The gene calls are TRBV30 and TRBJ1-5; D uncertain. Source material: PBMCs. The clonotype was recovered from a young woman in good health and CMV-seronegative. CDR3 protein: CAWSVSDQPQHF. The CDR3 bases are TGTGCCTGGAGTGTATCGGATCAGCCCCAGCATTTT.